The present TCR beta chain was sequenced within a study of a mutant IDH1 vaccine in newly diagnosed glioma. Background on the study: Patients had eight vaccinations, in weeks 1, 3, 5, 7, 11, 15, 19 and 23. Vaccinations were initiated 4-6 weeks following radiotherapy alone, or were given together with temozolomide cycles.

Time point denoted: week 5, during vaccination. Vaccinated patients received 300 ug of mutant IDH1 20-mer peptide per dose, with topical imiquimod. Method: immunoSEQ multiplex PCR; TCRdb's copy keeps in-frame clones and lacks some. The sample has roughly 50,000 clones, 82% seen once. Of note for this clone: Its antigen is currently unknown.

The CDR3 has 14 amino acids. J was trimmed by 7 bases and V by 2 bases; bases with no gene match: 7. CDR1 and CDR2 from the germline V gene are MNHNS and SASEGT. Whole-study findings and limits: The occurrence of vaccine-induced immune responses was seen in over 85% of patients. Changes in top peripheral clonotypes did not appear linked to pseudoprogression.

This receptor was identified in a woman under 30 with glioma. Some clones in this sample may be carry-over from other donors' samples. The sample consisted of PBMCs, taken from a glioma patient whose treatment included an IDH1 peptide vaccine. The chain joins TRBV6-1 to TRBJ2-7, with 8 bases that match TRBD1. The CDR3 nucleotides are TGTGCCAGCAGTGAAAGGACAGGGCGTGAAGAGCAGTACTTC. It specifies CASSERTGREEQYF.